This section outlines one TCR beta chain sequence together with its context. This clonotype was recorded at least ten times. Its target antigen remains unknown. One junction end does not reproduce the germline sequence, and a read error may be involved. The TCR beta CDR3 regions were amplified from RNA transcripts. For the first round of RT-PCR on the TCR CDR3, the HTBI primer set was used together with the Qiagen OneStep RT-PCR kit. A second multiplex PCR round built the libraries, followed by size selection and purification. Sequencing of the libraries was done on an Illumina HiSeq2000 using paired-end 100 bp reads. The published analysis was carried out like this. Raw data were processed with SOAPnuke, discarding reads with adapters, uncalled bases, mean Phred below 15, or no exact constant-primer or identifier match. COPE v1.2.5 was used to merge high-quality paired reads, and clonotypes were defined as unique nucleotide sequences. Clonotypes were aligned to IMGT TRBV, TRBD and TRBJ reference segments using MiTCR v1.1. Only V-J combinations with frequency above 0.0001, covering 99.2% of repertoires, were analysed. The TCS score was defined as F50 (clonal expansion) divided by E x V (chaos), with BLOSUM62-based TCRdist calculated between CDR3 peptides within each V-J. Welch's t-statistics and random forest reduced some 510 V-J features to roughly 13, which were used in a naive Bayes classifier (R e1071). TCRdb reprocessed the public reads (quality trimming at Q25 with fastp, clone calling with MiXCR) and kept in-frame beta chains. When rows share a CDR3 protein, they turn into one entry using the most common DNA and genes. None of the V and J calls come from the authors' own analysis; TCRdb made them. Present in this sample are roughly 360,000 distinct CDR3 sequences, less than 15% of which were seen just once. Roughly 20% of the sample is in the top ten clones.

These data are taken from a study of T cells in Graves' hyperthyroidism and ophthalmopathy (dated by TCRdb to the late 2010s). With respect to the entire study: Peripheral blood samples were taken at the time of initial diagnosis, prior to any treatment. TCR V-J signatures able to tell the groups apart were searched for in a discovery cohort of 100 patients, of whom about 40 had Graves' ophthalmopathy and under 65 had stable Graves' hyperthyroidism. Prospective prediction of ophthalmopathy was tested in an independent validation cohort of approximately 19 hyperthyroidism patients and 17 patients who later progressed to ophthalmopathy. The 100 or so discovery patients were randomly split 7:3 into training and test sets. Thyroid tissue and blood T-cell repertoires from more than five Graves' hyperthyroidism patients were also compared in the study. Once sampling was done, hyperthyroidism patients were given methimazole at a starting dose of 30 mg daily, whereas ophthalmopathy patients were given high-dose intravenous methylprednisolone. The paper describes TCR Vbeta CDR3 sequencing of fewer than 150 peripheral blood samples, made up of roughly 40 ophthalmopathy patients, some 80 hyperthyroidism patients and 17 progressor patients. What the study reported, not specific to this receptor: No statistical method was used to fix the sample size in advance, and group allocation was not hidden from the investigators. In validation, the model predicted progression to ophthalmopathy with just under 71% sensitivity and 72.22% specificity, a median of approximately 6.5 months before onset. A 13 V-J signature model separated ophthalmopathy from stable hyperthyroidism, with approximately 86% sensitivity and about 81% specificity in cross-validation and 80%/75% in testing. Most expanded thyroid clonotypes (frequency above 0.001) were also found in blood, which suggests that blood repertoires may mirror thyroid immune responses.

The CDR3 covers 13 residues, taking in both the cysteine and the phenylalanine. This entry keeps only the CDR3 DNA: 39 bases, framed from base 1. Sequences SSHAT (CDR1) and FNYEAQ (CDR2) are obtained from the germline V gene (reference sequence). Hyperthyroidism patients were aged 18 to 65 years and newly diagnosed, with disease duration of less than 2 months. Patients with uncontrolled infections, other autoimmune diseases, pregnancy or lactation were excluded. Clinical symptoms, serum thyroxine and TRAb, thyroid ultrasound, and orbital computed tomography formed the basis for the diagnoses. Blood from progressor patients was collected at the time of first diagnosis with hyperthyroidism, before any ophthalmopathy symptoms had appeared. PBMCs were separated from around 9.1 ml of fresh peripheral blood using Ficoll-Paque density gradient centrifugation. Patients classed as progressors first received a Graves' hyperthyroidism diagnosis and then went on to develop ophthalmopathy during follow-up. Total RNA was extracted using Trizol reagent, and RNA quality was assessed on an Agilent 2100 Bioanalyzer.

The clonotype originates from a man aged 25-40 years with Graves' hyperthyroidism that later progressed to Graves' ophthalmopathy. The source material was blood. The sequence links TRBV7-7 to TRBJ2-5; tentative D gene TRBD2, with 5 bases matching. For the CDR3, the sequence is CASSLGPARDQYF. The DNA is TGTGCTAGCAGCTTAGGCCCAGCGAGGGACCAGTACTTC.